A selection of T cell receptor beta chains follows, all from one sample in a study of T-cell memory formation after mild COVID-19. TCRdb passed the 5' RACE reads through MiXCR, listing each CDR3 protein once. There are a few hundred thousand distinct CDR3 sequences in the sample; roughly a fifth occur only once, and 7% to 9% lies in the top ten. Input material: PBMCs or a T cell subset sorted from them (not recorded which). Receptor source: an adult woman who had mild COVID-19 (a few samples of this study predate the infection). Cell type and time point are not known. CDR3s include the opening cysteine and the closing phenylalanine or tryptophan. A D gene is named only where the DNA matches it firmly. The size of a clone is reported for some rows only, either as once, few or many, or as a class for expanded clones.

NA	TRBV18	NA	TRBJ2-7	TGTGCCAGCTCACCTGGTGAGGTCGGGACCTACGAGCAGTACTTC	CASSPGEVGTYEQYF
TRBD1	TRBV6-5	many	TRBJ1-1	TGTGCCAGCAGTTATACAGGGGACACTGAAGCTTTCTTT	CASSYTGDTEAFF
NA	TRBV30	few	TRBJ2-7	TGTGCCTGGAGGGGGTCCTCCTACGAGCAGTACTTC	CAWRGSSYEQYF
TRBD2	TRBV14	few	TRBJ2-1	TGTGCCAGCAGTCATTTCCCGGGGGGAGAGCAGTTCTTC	CASSHFPGGEQFF
TRBD2	TRBV29-1	NA	TRBJ2-3	TGCAGCGTTGATGGCGGGGGAGGAGATACGCAGTATTTT	CSVDGGGGDTQYF
NA	TRBV7-6	NA	TRBJ1-2	TGTGCCAGCAGCTCCTCGGGGTTAACGGGCTACACCTTC	CASSSSGLTGYTF
NA	TRBV12-3/TRBV12-4	NA	TRBJ1-6	TGTGCCAGCGGTCCGGATGGCCCAGGGTCACCCCTCCACTTT	CASGPDGPGSPLHF
TRBD1	TRBV5-5	few	TRBJ2-5	TGTGCCAGCAGCGGAGGACAGGGGGGGTCAGAGACCCAGTACTTC	CASSGGQGGSETQYF
TRBD2	TRBV28	few	TRBJ2-7	TGTGCCAGCAGCGTTACCGGGACTAGCGGGACCGAGCAGTACTTC	CASSVTGTSGTEQYF
NA	TRBV29-1	many	TRBJ1-5	TGCAGCGCCGGAAGGGGGGGGAATCAGCCCCAGCATTTT	CSAGRGGNQPQHF
NA	TRBV20-1	many	TRBJ2-3	TGCAGTGCTACCCTAGAGCACACGCAGTATTTT	CSATLEHTQYF
NA	TRBV25-1	few	TRBJ1-2	TGTGCCAGCAGTGAATCGGTCTATGGCTACACCTTC	CASSESVYGYTF
NA	TRBV6-5	NA	TRBJ2-6	TGTGCCAGCAAGGCTCACTCTGGGGCCAACGTCCTGACTTTC	CASKAHSGANVLTF
NA	TRBV7-9	NA	TRBJ2-3	TGTGCCAGCACTCCCCTAGGCGGGAACGACGATACGCAGTATTTT	CASTPLGGNDDTQYF
NA	TRBV30	NA	TRBJ1-2	TGTGCCTGGGCACGGGACTCCCGAGGCTATGGCTACACCTTC	CAWARDSRGYGYTF
TRBD1	TRBV6-2/TRBV6-3	few	TRBJ2-7	TGTGCCAGCAGACCCCCGGTGACAGGGGGCTTCGAGCAGTACTTC	CASRPPVTGGFEQYF
TRBD2	TRBV5-4	few	TRBJ2-3	TGTGCCAGCAGCCCGGGAGGGGGGCATACAGATACGCAGTATTTT	CASSPGGGHTDTQYF
TRBD1	TRBV5-4	NA	TRBJ2-3	TGTGCCAGCAGCTCGGGACAGGGGGATACGCAGTATTTT	CASSSGQGDTQYF
TRBD2	TRBV7-3	NA	TRBJ2-5	TGTGCCAGCAGCTCATCGGGGGGAGGGGAGACCCAGTACTTC	CASSSSGGGETQYF
NA	TRBV30	NA	TRBJ2-7	TGTGCCTGGAGTGTTGGGGGCCACTCCTACGAGCAGTACTTC	CAWSVGGHSYEQYF
NA	TRBV7-2	few	TRBJ2-6	TGTGCCAGCAGCTCCCCCTGGGGCGGGATCGGCTCTGGGGCCAACGTCCTGACTTTC	CASSSPWGGIGSGANVLTF
NA	TRBV24-1	NA	TRBJ2-1	TGTGCCACCAGCGGGACCCACATGGGGCGACCCAATGAGCAGTTCTTC	CATSGTHMGRPNEQFF
TRBD1	TRBV19	NA	TRBJ2-5	TGTGCCAGTAGTATTGTGGGGGACAGGGAAGAGACCCAGTACTTC	CASSIVGDREETQYF
NA	TRBV3-1	NA	TRBJ2-3	TGTGCCAGCAGCCAAGGGATCATCCGGTCGCAGTATTTT	CASSQGIIRSQYF
NA	TRBV14	many	TRBJ2-3	TGTGCCAGCAGCCCCCCCTGGGGCGAAATCACAGATACGCAGTATTTT	CASSPPWGEITDTQYF
TRBD2	TRBV11-3	NA	TRBJ2-2	TGTGCCAGCAGCTTAGAGGAGCGGGGGGCCGGGGAGCTGTTTTTT	CASSLEERGAGELFF
TRBD2	TRBV6-1	many	TRBJ2-7	TGTGCCAGCAGAGACCGGACTAGCGGGGCTTACGAGCAGTACTTC	CASRDRTSGAYEQYF
NA	TRBV5-6	NA	TRBJ1-1	TGTGCCAGCAGCCAGATACTAGTGAACACTGAAGCTTTCTTT	CASSQILVNTEAFF
NA	TRBV11-2	few	TRBJ2-5	TGTGCCAGCAGCTTAGACCCTTTTGCAGGGCGGACAGAGACCCAGTACTTC	CASSLDPFAGRTETQYF
NA	TRBV20-1	few	TRBJ2-1	TGCAGTGCTAGCAAGCATGGAGGAACCGGGTCTGAGCAGTTCTTC	CSASKHGGTGSEQFF
TRBD2	TRBV7-9	NA	TRBJ2-3	TGTGCCAGCAGCCCGACTAGCGGGGGCCGATCAGTTCCGTATTTT	CASSPTSGGRSVPYF
NA	TRBV20-1	NA	TRBJ2-6	TGCAGTGCTAGACCTCCCCGTGACAGCCTGCCCTCTGGGGCCAACGTCCTGACTTTC	CSARPPRDSLPSGANVLTF
NA	TRBV11-2	few	TRBJ1-5	TGTGCCAGCAGTGGACAGACCAATCAGCCCCAGCATTTT	CASSGQTNQPQHF
NA	TRBV6-5	NA	TRBJ2-1	TGTGCCAGCAGTTACTGGGAAGATGGGCCGGGGAATGAGCAGTTCTTC	CASSYWEDGPGNEQFF
TRBD1	TRBV5-4	NA	TRBJ2-7	TGTGCCAGCAGCCGAGGCGGACAGGGGGCATACGAGCAGTACTTC	CASSRGGQGAYEQYF
TRBD2	TRBV13	NA	TRBJ2-3	TGTGCCAGCAGCCAGCGGGGAGCAGATACGCAGTATTTT	CASSQRGADTQYF
NA	TRBV6-1	NA	TRBJ1-5	TGTGCCAGCAAGGGGGGGATGAGCAATCAGCCCCAGCATTTT	CASKGGMSNQPQHF
TRBD1	TRBV7-9	few	TRBJ2-7	TGTGCCAGCAGCTTAGTGGACAGGGGTTACGAGCAGTACTTC	CASSLVDRGYEQYF
NA	TRBV9	NA	TRBJ1-1	TGTGCCAGCAGTCAGCGGGACTTCCCGGTCGACACTGAAGCTTTCTTT	CASSQRDFPVDTEAFF
NA	TRBV12-3/TRBV12-4	NA	TRBJ1-4	TGTGCCAGCAGTTTTAGTGTTGAAAAACTGTTTTTT	CASSFSVEKLFF
TRBD1	TRBV5-5	NA	TRBJ2-3	TGTGCCAGCAGCTCATACACAGGGGGCGCAGATACGCAGTATTTT	CASSSYTGGADTQYF
NA	TRBV6-4	many	TRBJ2-2	TGTGCCAGCAGTGATCAGGACGGCACCGGGGAGCTGTTTTTT	CASSDQDGTGELFF
NA	TRBV19	few	TRBJ1-1	TGTGCCAGTAGTATCGGCAGGACAATGAACACTGAAGCTTTCTTT	CASSIGRTMNTEAFF
TRBD1	TRBV4-1	few	TRBJ1-2	TGCGCCAGCAGCCCCTCGACGGACAGGGGAAGTGGTGGCTACACCTTC	CASSPSTDRGSGGYTF
NA	TRBV24-1	NA	TRBJ2-2	TGTGCCACCAGTGAAGGAGCCGGGGAGCTGTTTTTT	CATSEGAGELFF
TRBD1	TRBV6-5	NA	TRBJ1-4	TGTGCCAGCAGTAACGGGGACAGGTCTAATGAAAAACTGTTTTTT	CASSNGDRSNEKLFF
TRBD1	TRBV7-9	few	TRBJ1-4	TGTGCCAGCAGCCCTGCCCAGGGGGCTGGTGGTGAAAAACTGTTTTTT	CASSPAQGAGGEKLFF
NA	TRBV6-6	NA	TRBJ1-5	TGTGCCAGCAGCATGTTTGCGGGGTTCAGCAATCAGCCCCAGCATTTT	CASSMFAGFSNQPQHF